The clone carrying this T cell receptor beta chain was observed once. Its antigen remains unknown. The unexposed donors gave CD4+ T cells in about 2011-2019, prior to COVID-19. Naive and memory CD4+ T cells came from enriched cryopreserved PBMCs. Germline CDR1 DFQATT, CDR2 SNEGSKA (reference sequence). The CDR3 has 15 amino acids. Trimming took 3 bases from V and 7 from J; bases not matched to a gene: 11. Uncultured naive and memory CD4+ T cells supplied DNA for deep TCR-beta sequencing. The protocol was immunoSEQ multiplex PCR, while the TCRdb copy is restricted to in-frame clones and leaves out a portion. The data contain about 59,000 clones, more than 80% of them singletons. These data originate in a study of CD4 T cells in relation to SARS-CoV-2 and coronaviruses. Study-wide results and limits: The assay detects memory recall responses, not culture-primed primary responses. No donor gave both pre-pandemic and post-infection samples.

Sequenced sample: memory CD4+ T cells from PBMCs. This clonotype was sampled from a human donor in good health. The chain couples TRBV20-1 to TRBJ2-2, with 7 bases matching TRBD2. The CDR3 region is CSASVSGKAGGELFF. The DNA for the CDR3 is TGCAGTGCTAGTGTCAGCGGGAAGGCTGGCGGGGAGCTGTTTTTT.